The entry below describes one T cell receptor (beta chain). This record belongs to a study of cytomegalovirus exposure and HLA in healthy donors. On the study more broadly: Around 85 million unique TCR sequences came from HLA-typed donors in an early release.

Healthy people donating bone marrow made up the donors. The germline V gene encodes CDR1 LGHNA and CDR2 YNFKEQ. The CDR3 has 13 residues. The V and J ends lost 0 bases and 6 bases respectively, with 9 bases between them. PCR was performed using 60 Vbeta and 13 Jbeta primers. Profiled with immunoSEQ multiplex PCR; TCRdb holds only in-frame clones, not every one. Reported are roughly 50,000 clones; the ten largest clones contain about 6.7%. The chain joins TRBV4-2 to TRBJ2-7; D is unclear. The receptor was derived from a woman aged 35 to 49 in good health and CMV-seronegative. Material for sequencing was PBMCs. The CDR3 DNA is TGTGCCAGCAGCCAAGATCCTTACGGCGAGCAGTACTTC. It translates to CASSQDPYGEQYF.